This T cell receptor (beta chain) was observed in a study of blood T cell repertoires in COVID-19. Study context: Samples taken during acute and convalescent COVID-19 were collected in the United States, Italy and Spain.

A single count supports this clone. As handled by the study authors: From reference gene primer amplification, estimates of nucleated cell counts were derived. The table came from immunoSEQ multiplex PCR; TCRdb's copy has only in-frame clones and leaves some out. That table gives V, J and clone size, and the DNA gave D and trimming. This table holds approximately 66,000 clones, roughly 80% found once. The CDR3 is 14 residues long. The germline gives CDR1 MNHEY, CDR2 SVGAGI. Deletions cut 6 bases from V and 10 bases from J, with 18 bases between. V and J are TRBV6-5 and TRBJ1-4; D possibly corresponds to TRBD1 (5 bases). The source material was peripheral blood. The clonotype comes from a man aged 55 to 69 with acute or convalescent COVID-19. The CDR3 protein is CASRAGGVRVKLFF. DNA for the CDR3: TGTGCCAGCAGAGCGGGGGGGGTAAGGGTAAAACTGTTTTTT.